The 15 T cell receptor beta chains given below trace back to one sample, sequenced in a study of OX40 agonist ivuxolimab in advanced cancers. Measured with immunoSEQ multiplex PCR; TCRdb has only the in-frame clones, and not every one. The sample records 90,000 to 100,000 clones, roughly 89% being singletons. Material: CD4+ or CD8+ T cells sorted from blood, obtained in a trial of the OX40 agonist ivuxolimab. The receptor set was obtained from an adult with an advanced solid tumor such as melanoma, head and neck, liver or kidney cancer.

The genes are TRBV6-6 and TRBJ2-7, with D perhaps TRBD1 (6 bases). From germline, CDR1 is MNHNY and CDR2 SVGAGI (reference sequence). V lost 7 bases to trimming and J lost 2 bases, with 15 bases between them. There are 14 residues in the CDR3. The CDR3: CASKRGRGAYEQYF. The CDR3 nucleotides are TGTGCCAGCAAGAGGGGGAGAGGGGCCTACGAGCAGTACTTC.

DNA for the CDR3: TGTGCCAGCAGTTTGCCTCGGGACACCCCCTATAACTATGGCTACACCTTC. This encodes CASSLPRDTPYNYGYTF. V gene TRBV28 combines with J gene TRBJ1-2; TRBD1 might be the D (6 bases). The CDR3 runs 17 residues. In germline, CDR1 is MDHEN, CDR2 SYDVKM. Trimming left V 3 bases short and J 1 base short, with 18 bases between.

The chain uses TRBV9 and TRBJ2-7; maybe TRBD1 (6 bases). V lost 0 bases and J lost 9, with 16 bases in between. The CDR3 runs 14 residues. Germline CDR1 and CDR2: SGDLS and YYNGEE. The CDR3 region is CASSVDGDGTRQYF. CDR3 bases: TGTGCCAGCAGCGTAGATGGGGATGGGACACGGCAGTACTTC.

The chain carries TRBV5-1 and TRBJ2-2; D gene uncertain. Between the trimmed V and J ends, which lost 7 bases and 5 bases, there was a span of 12 bases. CDR3 length equals 13 residues. Germline CDR1 SGHRS, CDR2 YFSETQ. The CDR3, as DNA: TGCGCCAGCTACCGCCTCGGGACCGGGGAGCTGTTTTTT. It yields the protein CASYRLGTGELFF.

This clone was counted between two and nine times. In DNA form, the CDR3 reads TGTGCCAGTAGTATTGGATGGGGAACCGATCAGCCCCAGCATTTT. Translated, it gives CASSIGWGTDQPQHF. The chain joins TRBV19 to TRBJ1-5; D uncertain. The germline gives CDR1 LNHDA, CDR2 SQIVND (reference sequence). The CDR3 runs 15 residues. V lost 3 bases and J 5 bases, leaving 14 bases between the germline ends. The variable domain in full, completed from reference TRBV19 and TRBJ1-5, reads DGGITQSPKYLFRKEGQNVTLSCEQNLNHDAMYWYRQDPGQGLRLIYYSQIVNDFQKGDIAEGYSVSREKKESFPLTVTSAQKNPTAFYLCASSIGWGTDQPQHFGDGTRLSIL.

This clone has only one observation. The J gene is TRBJ1-3, the V gene TRBV5-1; possibly TRBD1 for D (5 bases). This CDR3 region has 16 residues. Trimming removed 5 bases from V and 1 base from J, with 16 bases in between. In germline, CDR1 is SGHRS, CDR2 YFSETQ. The CDR3 region has the DNA TGCGCCAGCAGTCCCGCGAAGGGGATTTCTGGAAACACCATATATTTT. Amino acid sequence: CASSPAKGISGNTIYF. The full variable domain, its missing parts supplied by reference TRBV5-1 and TRBJ1-3, is KAGVTQTPRYLIKTRGQQVTLSCSPISGHRSVSWYQQTPGQGLQFLFEYFSETQRNKGNFPGRFSGRQFSNSRSEMNVSTLELGDSALYLCASSPAKGISGNTIYFGEGSWLTVV.

V and J are TRBV5-4 and TRBJ1-2; D gene unclear. The CDR3 totals 16 residues. CDR1 and CDR2 (germline): SGHNT, YYREEE (reference sequence). Trimming removed 4 bases from V and 5 bases from J, with 21 bases in between. The CDR3 DNA reads TGTGCCAGCAGCCCACAACGGGGAGGAGGGATGTATGGCTACACCTTC. It is translated as CASSPQRGGGMYGYTF.

The CDR3 region has the DNA TGTGCCAGCAGCCGCGGGCCCGACGCTTTCTTT. Its protein product is CASSRGPDAFF. The V gene is TRBV6-5, the J gene TRBJ1-1; D is unresolved. In germline, CDR1 is MNHEY, CDR2 SVGAGI. Between the trimmed V and J ends, which lost 6 bases and 11 bases, there was a span of 13 bases. The CDR3 is 11 amino acids.

The chain has TRBV6-5 and TRBJ2-3; 7 nucleotides align to TRBD2. CDR3 size: 16 residues. Germline CDR1 MNHEY, CDR2 SVGAGI. V lost 0 bases and J lost 2; bases outside the gene matches: 5. In DNA form, the CDR3 reads TGTGCCAGCAGTTACTCAGGTAGCGGGTTCACAGATACGCAGTATTTT. This encodes CASSYSGSGFTDTQYF.

The J gene is TRBJ1-4, the V gene TRBV5-1; D possibly corresponds to TRBD1 (6 bases). The ends were cut back, 0 bases at V and 3 bases at J, with 6 bases in the middle. Per the germline V gene, CDR1 is SGHRS and CDR2 is YFSETQ. The CDR3 length is 14 residues. The CDR3 sequence: CASSLDRANEKLFF. CDR3 nucleotides: TGCGCCAGCAGCTTGGACAGGGCTAATGAAAAACTGTTTTTT.

The J gene is TRBJ2-1, the V gene TRBV19; 8 bases map to TRBD2. The trim removed 7 bases at V and 4 bases at J, leaving 9 bases unmatched. The CDR3 totals 15 residues. From germline, CDR1 is LNHDA and CDR2 SQIVND (reference sequence). CDR3 protein: CASTDIAGPYNEQFF. Written as DNA, the CDR3 is TGTGCCAGTACCGACATAGCGGGGCCGTACAATGAGCAGTTCTTC.

This chain joins TRBV27 and TRBJ2-1; 7 nucleotides match TRBD2. The junction had 8 bases not matched to a gene; V was cut back by 6 bases and J by 3 bases. The V gene's germline CDR1 is MNHEY and CDR2 SMNVEV (reference sequence). The CDR3 has 15 residues. The CDR3 coding sequence is TGTGCCAGCAGGAAGAGGGGAGGGGACTACAATGAGCAGTTCTTC. It specifies CASRKRGGDYNEQFF.

V is TRBV7-9 and J is TRBJ2-5; unclear D gene. Deletions cut 1 base from V and 4 bases from J, with 10 bases between. From germline, CDR1 is SEHNR and CDR2 FQNEAQ (reference sequence). The CDR3 runs to 14 residues. Written as DNA, the CDR3 is TGTGCCAGCAGCTTAGGGCTCCCTGTAGAGACCCAGTACTTC. Translation: CASSLGLPVETQYF.

V usage is TRBV15 and J usage is TRBJ1-4; 7 bases match TRBD1. Looked up from germline, CDR1 is LNHNV and CDR2 is YYDKDF (reference sequence). Losses at the gene ends were 1 base for V and 4 bases for J; bases not matched to a gene: 3. The CDR3 contains 15 residues. CDR3 amino acids: CATSRVRGLNEKLFF. The CDR3 DNA reads as TGTGCCACCAGCAGAGTAAGGGGGCTTAATGAAAAACTGTTTTTT.

V is TRBV7-2 and J is TRBJ1-1; no clear D gene. V was clipped by 5 bases and J by 1 base, with 11 bases between them. The CDR3 has 14 residues. CDR1 is SGHTA and CDR2 is FQGNSA in the germline V gene. The DNA for the CDR3 is TGTGCCAGCAGCCCCGGACGGGGGAACACTGAAGCTTTCTTT. It is translated as CASSPGRGNTEAFF.